The present T cell receptor (beta chain) was sequenced within a study of shared clonotypes between healthy human individuals. The study, taken as a whole, reports: Only blood underwent sampling, and tissue repertoires likely differ.

Free of recent acute infections or vaccinations, the donors were healthy HIV-negative adults. Germline CDR1 and CDR2: SNHLY and FYNNEI. V gave up 11 bases and J gave up 3 bases; unmatched junction bases: 7. The CDR3 loop spans 12 amino acids. A remark on this clone: No antigen is known for it.

Data came from immunoSEQ multiplex PCR; TCRdb stores just in-frame clones and leaves some out. The sample has roughly 500,000 clones, approximately 78% seen once. The V call is TRBV2, the J call TRBJ2-7, with 7 bases identical to TRBD2. Sequencing was done on a sample of PBMCs. The sequence was obtained from a woman in her thirties or forties in good health. Some clones in this sample may be carry-over from other donors' samples. CDR3 nucleotide sequence: TGTGCCTACTGGGGGGGAGTCTACGAGCAGTACTTC. Translated, it gives CAYWGGVYEQYF.